The sequence of this T cell receptor beta chain was determined in a study of shared clonotypes between healthy human individuals. Sequencing used immunoSEQ multiplex PCR; TCRdb keeps in-frame clones, though not all of them. The data show about 730,000 clones, 72% seen once. The CDR3 runs to 15 residues. CDR1 is SGDLS and CDR2 is YYNGEE in the germline V gene. With 4 bases clipped from V and 5 bases from J, the junction kept 10 bases outside the gene matches. The source material was memory CD4+ T cells sorted from blood. Subset: CD45RA-negative fraction. The sequence was obtained from a woman aged 30 to 39 in good health. This chain connects TRBV9 to TRBJ2-5; 8 bases map to TRBD2. CDR3 sequence reads: CASSPPGGRGETQYF. The CDR3 region has the DNA TGTGCCAGCAGCCCCCCGGGGGGGAGAGGGGAGACCCAGTACTTC.